This TCR beta chain was obtained from a study of siplizumab effects on memory and regulatory T cells (dated by TCRdb to the late 2010s). Background for the entire study: The effect of the anti-CD2 antibody siplizumab on alloreactive T-cell subsets was examined in allogeneic mixed lymphocyte reactions constructed from human PBMCs.

What the authors observed across the whole study: No functional confirmation was obtained for the suppressive function of proliferating Tregs from siplizumab cultures. Because sequences below about 10^-5 frequency were poorly captured, only a minor fraction of alloreactive clones could be mapped to unstimulated subsets. About 75-96% of proliferating CD4+ or CD8+ clones could not be given a naive or memory phenotype. The cumulative frequency of alloreactive sequences traceable to unstimulated CD4+ memory T cells was significantly reduced by siplizumab. Compared with memory T cells, unstimulated naive T cells appeared more diverse, and naive cells seemed to make a substantial contribution to the alloresponse. In reactions with siplizumab, an average of approximately 70% of mappable alloreactive CD4+ clones were Treg-derived, compared with roughly 27% in control reactions.

Points on this clone: No antigen is known for it. Base quality data are lacking; no much larger clone is found one base away.

V is pruned by 1 base and J by 3 bases, leaving 2 bases of the junction without a gene match. Reading the germline V gene gives CDR1 MGHRA and CDR2 YSYEKL. The CDR3 goes from the cysteine to the phenylalanine over 15 residues. Solely the CDR3 DNA is kept, with 45 bases framed from the first base. Sorted unstimulated T cells, along with proliferating T cells recovered from mixed lymphocyte reactions, underwent TCRbeta CDR3 sequencing. Fresh whole blood from over 8 HLA-typed healthy donors was used to isolate PBMCs. The receptor library was made with the immunoSEQ multiplex PCR assay. The deep sequencing platform assayed some 90,000 TCR templates per sample. Genomic DNA extracted from sorted T cells was the material used for TCRbeta CDR3 sequencing. The original pipeline was this. The R programming language was used for clonal analysis of TCRbeta CDR3 data. Unstimulated samples were compared with post-reaction CFSE-low samples to define alloreactive CD4+ and CD8+ clones. Regulatory or non-regulatory origin of alloreactive CD4+ clones was assigned by matching sequences to the sorted unstimulated Treg and non-Treg repertoires. Not all clones reach the TCRdb copy of this immuneACCESS table, which keeps in-frame sequences only. Checked studies attribute under half of the gap to unresolved V genes and leave the rest unexplained. Clone size and the V and J calls come from that table; the DNA yielded D and trimming. This sample is represented by 80,000 to 95,000 clones; 95% of them were singletons. The ten largest clonotypes hold approximately 17% of the sample.

The material sequenced was CD8+ T cells sorted from blood. This clonotype was obtained from a human donor in good health. The chain is assembled from TRBV4-1 and TRBJ2-3; a stretch of 9 junction bases matches TRBD2. The CDR3 region reads CASSQVAGVTDTQYF. The nucleotides read TGCGCCAGCAGCCAAGTAGCGGGGGTTACAGATACGCAGTATTTT.